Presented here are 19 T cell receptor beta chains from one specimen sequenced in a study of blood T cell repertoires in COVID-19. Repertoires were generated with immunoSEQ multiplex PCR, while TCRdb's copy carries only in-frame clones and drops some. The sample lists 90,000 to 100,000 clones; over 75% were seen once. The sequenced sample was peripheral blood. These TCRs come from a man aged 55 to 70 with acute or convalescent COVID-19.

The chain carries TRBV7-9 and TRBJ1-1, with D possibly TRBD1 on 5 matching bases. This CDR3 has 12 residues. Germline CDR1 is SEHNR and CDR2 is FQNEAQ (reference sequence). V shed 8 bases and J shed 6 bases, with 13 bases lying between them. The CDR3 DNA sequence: TGTGCCAGCGGGCAGGGCGGCGCTGAAGCTTTCTTT. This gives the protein CASGQGGAEAFF.

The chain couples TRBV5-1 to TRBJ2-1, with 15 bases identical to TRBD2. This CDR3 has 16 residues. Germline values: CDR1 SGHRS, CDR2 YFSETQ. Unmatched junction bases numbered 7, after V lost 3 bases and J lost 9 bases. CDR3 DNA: TGCGCCAGCAGCTCGATCGGACTAGCGGGAGGGGGTGAGCAGTTCTTC. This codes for CASSSIGLAGGGEQFF.

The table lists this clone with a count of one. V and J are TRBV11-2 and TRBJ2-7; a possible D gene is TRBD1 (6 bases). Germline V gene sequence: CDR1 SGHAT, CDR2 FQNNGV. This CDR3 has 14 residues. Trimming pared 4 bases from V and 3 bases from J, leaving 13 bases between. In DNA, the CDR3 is TGTGCCAGCAGCTCTGGGGGCAGGGACTACGAGCAGTACTTC. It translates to CASSSGGRDYEQYF.

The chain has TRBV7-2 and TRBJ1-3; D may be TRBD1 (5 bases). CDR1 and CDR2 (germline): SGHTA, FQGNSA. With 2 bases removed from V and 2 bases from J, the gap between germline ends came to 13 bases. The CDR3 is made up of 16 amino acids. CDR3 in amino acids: CASSLTYTGAGNTIYF. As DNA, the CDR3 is TGTGCCAGCAGCTTAACATACACGGGGGCTGGAAACACCATATATTTT.

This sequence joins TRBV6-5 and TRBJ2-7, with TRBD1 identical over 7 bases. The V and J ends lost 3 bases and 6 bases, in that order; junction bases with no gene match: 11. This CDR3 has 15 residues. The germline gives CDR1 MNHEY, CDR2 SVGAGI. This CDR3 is CASSYSTGDKGEQYF. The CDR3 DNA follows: TGTGCCAGCAGTTATTCTACAGGGGATAAGGGCGAGCAGTACTTC.

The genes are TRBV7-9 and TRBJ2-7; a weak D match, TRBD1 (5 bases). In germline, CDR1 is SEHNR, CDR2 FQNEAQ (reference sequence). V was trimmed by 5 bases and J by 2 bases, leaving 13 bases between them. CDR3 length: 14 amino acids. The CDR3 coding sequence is TGTGCCAGCAGCCACCGACAGAACCCCTACGAGCAGTACTTC. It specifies CASSHRQNPYEQYF.

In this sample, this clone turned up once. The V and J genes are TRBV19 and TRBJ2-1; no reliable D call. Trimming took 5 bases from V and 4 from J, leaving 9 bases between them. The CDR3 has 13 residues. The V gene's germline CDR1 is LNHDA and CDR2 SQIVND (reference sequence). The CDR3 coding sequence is TGTGCCAGTAGTGCCTACTCGTACAATGAGCAGTTCTTC. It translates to CASSAYSYNEQFF.

The CDR3 is CAIRTGLDRVEAFF. The CDR3 DNA reads as TGTGCCATCAGGACAGGGTTGGATCGGGTTGAAGCTTTCTTT. The chain links TRBV10-3 to TRBJ1-1; 7 nucleotides match TRBD1. CDR1 is ENHRY, CDR2 SYGVKD, per germline. This CDR3 has 14 residues. V lost 6 bases and J lost 7; bases outside the gene matches: 11.

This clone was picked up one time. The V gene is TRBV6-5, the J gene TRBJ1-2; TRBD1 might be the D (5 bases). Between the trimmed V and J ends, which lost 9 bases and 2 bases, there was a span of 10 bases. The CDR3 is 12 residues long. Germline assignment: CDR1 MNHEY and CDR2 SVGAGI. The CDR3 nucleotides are TGTGCCAGTGGGGCAGGGAACTATGGCTACACCTTC. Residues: CASGAGNYGYTF.

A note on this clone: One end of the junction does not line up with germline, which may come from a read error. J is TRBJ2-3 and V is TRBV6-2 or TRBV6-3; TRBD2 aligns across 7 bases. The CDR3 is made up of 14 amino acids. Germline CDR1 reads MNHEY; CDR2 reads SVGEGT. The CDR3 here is CACSLSGGADTQYF. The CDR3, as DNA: TGTGCCTGCAGTCTTTCTGGGGGGGCAGATACGCAGTATTTT.

In DNA form, the CDR3 reads TGTGCCAGCAGTTACGGGCCCGGCGGCTACACCTTC. It codes for CASSYGPGGYTF. The rearrangement uses TRBV6-2 or TRBV6-3 and TRBJ1-2, with D hard to call. The V gene's germline CDR1 is MNHEY and CDR2 SVGEGT. V lost 2 bases and J lost 8, with 9 bases in between. The CDR3 contains 12 residues.

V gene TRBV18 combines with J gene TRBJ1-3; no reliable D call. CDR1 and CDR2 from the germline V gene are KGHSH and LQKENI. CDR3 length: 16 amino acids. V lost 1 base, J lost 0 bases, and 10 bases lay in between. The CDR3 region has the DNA TGTGCCAGCTCACCACAAGGACTAAGCTCTGGAAACACCATATATTTT. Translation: CASSPQGLSSGNTIYF.

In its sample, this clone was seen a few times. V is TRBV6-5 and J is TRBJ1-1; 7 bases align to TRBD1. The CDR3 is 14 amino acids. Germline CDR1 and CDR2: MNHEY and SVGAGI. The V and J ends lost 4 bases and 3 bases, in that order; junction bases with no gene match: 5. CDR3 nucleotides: TGTGCCAGCAGTTCCCAGGGGGGTGACACTGAAGCTTTCTTT. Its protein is CASSSQGGDTEAFF.

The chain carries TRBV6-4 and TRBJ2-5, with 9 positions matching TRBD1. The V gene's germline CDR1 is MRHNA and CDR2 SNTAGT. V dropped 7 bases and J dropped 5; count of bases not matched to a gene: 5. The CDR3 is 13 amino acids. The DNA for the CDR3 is TGTGCCAGCACCCCGACAGGGGGGGAGACCCAGTACTTC. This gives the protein CASTPTGGETQYF.

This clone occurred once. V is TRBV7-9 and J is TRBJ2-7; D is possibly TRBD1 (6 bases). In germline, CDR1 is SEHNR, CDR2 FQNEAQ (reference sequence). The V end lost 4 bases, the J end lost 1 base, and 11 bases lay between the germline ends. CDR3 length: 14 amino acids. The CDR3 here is CASSSTGISYEQYF. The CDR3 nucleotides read TGTGCCAGCAGCTCGACAGGTATATCCTACGAGCAGTACTTC.

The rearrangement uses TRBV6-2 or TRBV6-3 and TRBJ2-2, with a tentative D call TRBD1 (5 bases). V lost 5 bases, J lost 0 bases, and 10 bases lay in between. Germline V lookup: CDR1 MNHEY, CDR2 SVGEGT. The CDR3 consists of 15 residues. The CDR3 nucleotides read TGTGCCAGCAGTCTACAGGCCTCGAACACCGGGGAGCTGTTTTTT. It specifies CASSLQASNTGELFF.

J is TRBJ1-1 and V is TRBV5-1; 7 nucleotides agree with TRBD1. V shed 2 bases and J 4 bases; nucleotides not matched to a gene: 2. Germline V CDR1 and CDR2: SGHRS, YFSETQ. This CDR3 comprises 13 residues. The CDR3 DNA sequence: TGCGCCAGCAGCTTCGCAGGGGGCACTGAAGCTTTCTTT. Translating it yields CASSFAGGTEAFF.

CDR3 amino acids: CASSLGHHFYEQYF. In DNA, the CDR3 is TGTGCCAGCAGCTTAGGTCACCACTTCTACGAGCAGTACTTC. The chain links TRBV11-2 to TRBJ2-7; unclear D gene. Trimming took 1 base from V and 3 from J, leaving 10 bases between them. Per the germline V gene, CDR1 is SGHAT and CDR2 is FQNNGV. There are 14 residues in the CDR3.

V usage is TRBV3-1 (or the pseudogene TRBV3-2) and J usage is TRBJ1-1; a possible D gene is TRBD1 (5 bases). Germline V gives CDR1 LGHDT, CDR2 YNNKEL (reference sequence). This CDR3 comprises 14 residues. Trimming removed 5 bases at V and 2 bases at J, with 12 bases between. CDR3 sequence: CASSGQGFNTEAFF. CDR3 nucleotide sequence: TGTGCCAGCAGCGGTCAGGGTTTCAACACTGAAGCTTTCTTT.